This TCR beta chain was found in a study of regulatory T cells in long-lasting Graves disease. The overall study: By definition, persistent Graves' disease involved antithyroid drugs for over 5 years alongside positive TSH receptor antibodies. Whole-study findings and limits: Blood alone, not thyroid tissue, was studied. Having few samples may have compromised the accuracy. TRBV28, TRBJ1-2 and TRBJ2-5 were favored in persistent disease.

This clonotype was found a few times. Its antigen is still unknown. Combining iRepertoire HTBI primers with Arm-PCR of CDR3 regions, the authors built TCR beta libraries. TCRdb used MiXCR to reprocess the multiplex PCR reads, holding one entry per CDR3 protein. The data hold around 400,000 distinct CDR3 sequences, with 20% to 25% observed a single time. V dropped 6 bases and J dropped 3; count of bases not matched to a gene: 6. The CDR3 is made up of 16 amino acids. Sample time point: persistent/refractory GD, antithyroid drugs over 5 years with positive TRAb. PBMC-extracted RNA yielded the TCR library.

The J gene is TRBJ2-3, the V gene TRBV12-3 or TRBV12-4; TRBD2 matches at 13 bases. The specimen comprised peripheral blood mononuclear cells (PBMCs), sampled when the disease was refractory, from a patient treated with antithyroid drugs. The sequence came from a female donor with Graves disease. The CDR3 DNA is TGTGCCAGCAGCACACTAGCGGGAGGGTTTACAGATACGCAGTATTTT. Protein product: CASSTLAGGFTDTQYF.